The clone carrying this TCR beta chain was detected only a few times. Its antigen remains unidentified. This sample was included in a study of identical twins. Study-level findings and limits: Its conclusions, products of cross-sectional statistical analysis, did not come from following the same donors. Twin pairs' shared out-of-frame alpha sequences were enriched in low generation probability.

TCRdb re-called the 5' RACE reads through MiXCR, storing one row per CDR3 protein. This sample carries about 1.7 million distinct CDR3 sequences, about 32% of them seen once, and the ten largest clones take roughly 0.3%. The CDR3 contains 17 residues. V was clipped by 1 base and J by 1 base, with 14 bases between them. From germline, CDR1 is MGHRA and CDR2 YSYEKL. The J gene is TRBJ2-1, the V gene TRBV4-1; D gene ambiguous. This clonotype was obtained from a newborn girl in good health. Source material: cord blood. The CDR3 spells CASSQAFGRVSYNEQFF. The DNA for the CDR3 is TGCGCCAGCAGCCAAGCCTTTGGTCGGGTTTCCTACAATGAGCAGTTCTTC.